The 9 T cell receptor beta chains listed next were all sequenced from one sample in a study of T cell responses to AZD1222 COVID-19 vaccine. Produced via immunoSEQ multiplex PCR; TCRdb's table is partial and in-frame only. The data contain about 130,000 clones, roughly 90% of them singletons. Sequenced here: peripheral blood, sampled on day 0 of AZD1222 vaccination. The receptors derive from an adult in good health.

The chain uses TRBV24-1 and TRBJ2-3; 7 bases fit TRBD2. V dropped 9 bases and J dropped 4; count of bases not matched to a gene: 15. This CDR3 is 16 amino acids long. CDR1 and CDR2 from the germline V gene are KGHDR and SFDVKD. The CDR3 region has the DNA TGTGCCACCTCGACCCCCCGCAGCGGGAACGCAGATACGCAGTATTTT. Its protein is CATSTPRSGNADTQYF.

The chain employs TRBV25-1 and TRBJ1-5; D might be TRBD1 (5 bases). The CDR3 contains 14 residues. The germline V and J ends were trimmed by 3 bases and 3 bases, with 9 bases remaining between them. Germline values: CDR1 MGHDK, CDR2 SYGVNS. The CDR3 nucleotides read TGTGCCAGCAGTGACCTCGGGACCAATCAGCCCCAGCATTTT. It encodes CASSDLGTNQPQHF. The full variable domain, with the rest looked up from reference TRBV25-1 and TRBJ1-5, is EADIYQTPRYLVIGTGKKITLECSQTMGHDKMYWYQQDPGMELHLIHYSYGVNSTEKGDLSSESTVSRIRTEHFPLTLESARPSHTSQYLCASSDLGTNQPQHFGDGTRLSIL.

The chain is built from TRBV5-6 and TRBJ2-5; D gene uncertain. Germline V gives CDR1 SGHDT, CDR2 YYEEEE. V shed 3 bases and J shed 2 bases, with 14 bases lying between them. This CDR3 has 15 residues. In DNA form, the CDR3 reads TGTGCCAGCAGCTCCACGCACGCGTTTCAAGAGACCCAGTACTTC. Its protein product is CASSSTHAFQETQYF.

The rearrangement joins TRBV19 to TRBJ1-2, with D hard to call. CDR3 length: 13 residues. The V end was cut by 1 base, the J end by 4 bases, with 7 bases between. In germline, CDR1 is LNHDA, CDR2 SQIVND (reference sequence). CDR3 residues: CASSIGGSYGYTF. The CDR3 nucleotides read TGTGCCAGTAGTATAGGGGGAAGCTATGGCTACACCTTC.

This chain connects TRBV6-2 or TRBV6-3 to TRBJ2-5; D is undetermined. CDR3 length: 16 residues. Germline values: CDR1 MNHEY, CDR2 SVGEGT. V lost 3 bases, J lost 3 bases, and 17 bases lay in between. The CDR3 sequence is CASSYLPRPGKETQYF. In nucleotides, the CDR3 is TGTGCCAGCAGTTATCTCCCTCGTCCCGGAAAAGAGACCCAGTACTTC.

This chain connects TRBV9 to TRBJ2-3; D unclear. The germline gives CDR1 SGDLS, CDR2 YYNGEE. CDR3 length: 16 amino acids. Trimming stripped 4 bases from V and 1 base from J, with 16 bases between. CDR3 coding DNA: TGTGCCAGCAGCCGAATCACTCCCCAGCGCACAGATACGCAGTATTTT. Translating gives CASSRITPQRTDTQYF.

The V and J genes are TRBV5-1 and TRBJ2-7, with D perhaps assigned TRBD1 or TRBD2 (7 bases each). The germline V gene has CDR1 SGHRS and CDR2 YFSETQ. The ends were cut back, 6 bases at V and 3 bases at J, with 13 bases in the middle. The CDR3 loop spans 13 amino acids. As DNA, the CDR3 is TGCGCCAGCACCGGGGGGACAGACTACGAGCAGTACTTC. Translated, it gives CASTGGTDYEQYF.

The gene calls are TRBV6-2 or TRBV6-3 and TRBJ1-5; D uncertain. Trimming removed 5 bases from V and 4 bases from J, with 27 bases in between. The CDR3 totals 19 residues. Germline-derived CDR1 and CDR2 are MNHEY and SVGEGT. CDR3: CASSIPISLRSGLNQPQHF. The CDR3, as DNA: TGTGCCAGCAGTATCCCTATCAGTCTTAGATCGGGGTTAAATCAGCCCCAGCATTTT.

The chain recombines TRBV11-2 with TRBJ1-1; D gene ambiguous. V was trimmed by 4 bases and J by 3 bases, leaving 9 bases between them. CDR1 and CDR2 from the germline V gene are SGHAT and FQNNGV. The CDR3 covers 13 residues. The CDR3 bases are TGTGCCAGCAGCTCCGTTGTGGACACTGAAGCTTTCTTT. This sequence encodes CASSSVVDTEAFF.